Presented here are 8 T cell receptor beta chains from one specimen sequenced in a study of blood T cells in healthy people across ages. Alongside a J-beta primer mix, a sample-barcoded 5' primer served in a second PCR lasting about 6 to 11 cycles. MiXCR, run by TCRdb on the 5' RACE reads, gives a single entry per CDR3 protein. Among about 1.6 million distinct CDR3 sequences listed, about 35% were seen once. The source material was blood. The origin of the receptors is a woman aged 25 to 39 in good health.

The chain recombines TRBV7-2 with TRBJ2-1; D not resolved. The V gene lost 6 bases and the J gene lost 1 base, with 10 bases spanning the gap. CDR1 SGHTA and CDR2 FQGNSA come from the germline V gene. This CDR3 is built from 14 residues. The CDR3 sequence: CASSAQSSYNEQFF. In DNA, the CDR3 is TGTGCCAGCAGTGCCCAGTCTTCCTACAATGAGCAGTTCTTC.

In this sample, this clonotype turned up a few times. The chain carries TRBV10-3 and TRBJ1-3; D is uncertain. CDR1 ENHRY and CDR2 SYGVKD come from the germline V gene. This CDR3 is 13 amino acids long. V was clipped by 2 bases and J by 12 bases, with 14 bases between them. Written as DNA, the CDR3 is TGTGCCATCAGTGAGAGGCCCTTCTCTGGCATATATTTT. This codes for CAISERPFSGIYF.

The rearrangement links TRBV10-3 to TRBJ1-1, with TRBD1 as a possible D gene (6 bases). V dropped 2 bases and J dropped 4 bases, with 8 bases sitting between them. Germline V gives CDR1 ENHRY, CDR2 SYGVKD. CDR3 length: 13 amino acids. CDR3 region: CAISEEGGTEAFF. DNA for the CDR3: TGTGCCATCAGTGAGGAGGGGGGCACTGAAGCTTTCTTT.

DNA for the CDR3: TGCGCCAGCAGCGTCACGGGACAGGGGGGTGAAAAACTGTTTTTT. This encodes CASSVTGQGGEKLFF. The J gene is TRBJ1-4, the V gene TRBV5-1, with TRBD1 identical over 11 bases. Per germline, CDR1 SGHRS and CDR2 YFSETQ. The junction had 6 bases not matched to a gene; V was cut back by 4 bases and J by 7 bases. The CDR3 covers 15 residues.

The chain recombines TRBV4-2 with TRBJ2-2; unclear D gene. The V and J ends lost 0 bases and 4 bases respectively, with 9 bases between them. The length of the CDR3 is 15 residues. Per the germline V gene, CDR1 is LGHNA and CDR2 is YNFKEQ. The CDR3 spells CASSQERNPTGELFF. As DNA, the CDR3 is TGTGCCAGCAGCCAAGAGCGAAACCCCACCGGGGAGCTGTTTTTT.

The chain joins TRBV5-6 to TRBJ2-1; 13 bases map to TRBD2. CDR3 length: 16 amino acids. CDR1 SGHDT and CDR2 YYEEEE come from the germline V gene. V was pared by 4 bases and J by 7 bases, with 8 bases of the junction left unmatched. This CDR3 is CASSPGGLAGRNEQFF. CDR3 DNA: TGTGCCAGCAGCCCCGGGGGACTAGCGGGAAGAAATGAGCAGTTCTTC.

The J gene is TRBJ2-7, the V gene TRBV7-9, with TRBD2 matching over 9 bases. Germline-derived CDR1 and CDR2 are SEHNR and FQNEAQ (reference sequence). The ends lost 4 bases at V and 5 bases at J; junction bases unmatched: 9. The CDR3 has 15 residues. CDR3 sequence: CASSWGLAGNDEQYF. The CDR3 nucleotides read TGTGCCAGCAGCTGGGGACTAGCTGGGAACGACGAGCAGTACTTC.

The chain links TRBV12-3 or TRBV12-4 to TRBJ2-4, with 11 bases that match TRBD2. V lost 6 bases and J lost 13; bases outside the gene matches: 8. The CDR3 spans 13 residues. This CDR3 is CASRGLADKGQYF. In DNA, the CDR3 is TGTGCCAGCAGGGGACTAGCGGATAAGGGGCAGTACTTC.